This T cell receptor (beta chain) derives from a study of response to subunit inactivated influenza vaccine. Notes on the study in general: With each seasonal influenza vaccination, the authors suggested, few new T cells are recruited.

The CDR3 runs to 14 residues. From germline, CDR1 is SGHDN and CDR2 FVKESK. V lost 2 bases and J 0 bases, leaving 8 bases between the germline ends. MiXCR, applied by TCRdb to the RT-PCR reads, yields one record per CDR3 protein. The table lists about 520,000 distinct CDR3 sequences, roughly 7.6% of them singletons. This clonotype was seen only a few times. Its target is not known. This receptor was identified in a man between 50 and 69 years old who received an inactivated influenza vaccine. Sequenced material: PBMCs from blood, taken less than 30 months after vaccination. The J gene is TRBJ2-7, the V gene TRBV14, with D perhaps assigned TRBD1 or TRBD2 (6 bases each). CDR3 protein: CASSQRGDSYEQYF. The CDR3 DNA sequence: TGTGCCAGCAGCCAAAGGGGGGACTCCTACGAGCAGTACTTC.